This is a list of T cell receptor beta chains from one sample in a study of cytomegalovirus exposure and HLA in healthy donors. Method: immunoSEQ multiplex PCR; TCRdb's copy keeps in-frame clones and lacks some. Of more than 100,000 clones in the sample, roughly 73% were seen once. Sequencing was performed on PBMCs. These receptors were collected from a male donor in good health and CMV-seronegative. Each CDR3 is given with its conserved first and last residue. The D gene is left open where the match is weak. Some rows have no size entry. The others give once, few or many, or a class for an expanded clone.

v_call: TRBV4-3
j_call: TRBJ2-1
d_call: NA
clone_size: NA
cdr3_aa: CASSQDEGVLELYNEQFF
cdr3_nt: TGCGCCAGCAGCCAAGACGAGGGGGTACTAGAACTCTACAATGAGCAGTTCTTC

v_call: TRBV30
j_call: TRBJ1-6
d_call: NA
clone_size: NA
cdr3_aa: CAWSSNSPLHF
cdr3_nt: TGTGCCTGGAGCTCCAATTCACCCCTCCACTTT

v_call: TRBV6-6
j_call: TRBJ2-3
d_call: NA
clone_size: NA
cdr3_aa: CASSRGTHGGTDTQYF
cdr3_nt: TGTGCCAGCAGCCGCGGGACCCACGGGGGCACAGATACGCAGTATTTT

v_call: TRBV4-3
j_call: TRBJ2-1
d_call: NA
clone_size: NA
cdr3_aa: CASSQDEGSSYNEQFF
cdr3_nt: TGCGCCAGCAGCCAAGATGAGGGTAGCTCCTACAATGAGCAGTTCTTC

v_call: TRBV11-2
j_call: TRBJ2-1
d_call: NA
clone_size: NA
cdr3_aa: CASTPAGGRAYNEQFF
cdr3_nt: TGTGCCAGCACCCCAGCAGGGGGGCGGGCCTACAATGAGCAGTTCTTC

v_call: TRBV27
j_call: TRBJ2-2
d_call: NA
clone_size: NA
cdr3_aa: CASSLSPGAGGGELFF
cdr3_nt: TGTGCCAGCAGTTTATCTCCGGGGGCAGGGGGCGGGGAGCTGTTTTTT

v_call: TRBV29-1
j_call: TRBJ1-2
d_call: TRBD1
clone_size: NA
cdr3_aa: CSVLPGGGYTF
cdr3_nt: TGCAGCGTCCTACCAGGGGGTGGCTACACCTTC

v_call: TRBV30
j_call: TRBJ2-3
d_call: NA
clone_size: NA
cdr3_aa: CAWSKDYNTQYF
cdr3_nt: TGTGCCTGGAGTAAGGACTACAATACGCAGTATTTT

v_call: TRBV9
j_call: TRBJ2-7
d_call: NA
clone_size: NA
cdr3_aa: CASSASVSTYEQYF
cdr3_nt: TGTGCCAGCAGCGCCAGCGTGTCCACCTACGAGCAGTACTTC

v_call: TRBV5-5
j_call: TRBJ1-1
d_call: TRBD1
clone_size: few
cdr3_aa: CASSTQGAYTEAFF
cdr3_nt: TGTGCCAGCAGCACACAGGGGGCCTACACTGAAGCTTTCTTT

v_call: TRBV30
j_call: TRBJ1-2
d_call: TRBD1
clone_size: NA
cdr3_aa: CAWNTGGWGYTF
cdr3_nt: TGTGCCTGGAACACAGGGGGCTGGGGCTACACCTTC

v_call: TRBV25-1
j_call: TRBJ1-1
d_call: NA
clone_size: NA
cdr3_aa: CASVNRVEMNTEAFF
cdr3_nt: TGTGCCAGCGTGAACAGGGTAGAAATGAACACTGAAGCTTTCTTT

v_call: TRBV6-4
j_call: TRBJ1-6
d_call: NA
clone_size: NA
cdr3_aa: CASRNQGDYNSPPHF
cdr3_nt: TGTGCCAGCAGGAACCAAGGGGATTATAATTCACCCCCCCACTTT

v_call: TRBV4-3
j_call: TRBJ2-3
d_call: TRBD1
clone_size: NA
cdr3_aa: CASSQGTGNTDTQYF
cdr3_nt: TGCGCCAGCAGCCAAGGGACAGGGAATACAGATACGCAGTATTTT

v_call: TRBV5-1
j_call: TRBJ2-3
d_call: TRBD2
clone_size: once
cdr3_aa: CASSPGTTRDTQYF
cdr3_nt: TGCGCCAGCAGCCCGGGGACTACCCGGGATACGCAGTATTTT

v_call: TRBV6-5
j_call: TRBJ2-7
d_call: TRBD1
clone_size: NA
cdr3_aa: CASSYGQGDYEQYF
cdr3_nt: TGTGCCAGCAGTTACGGCCAGGGGGATTACGAGCAGTACTTC

v_call: TRBV6-1
j_call: TRBJ1-3
d_call: NA
clone_size: NA
cdr3_aa: CASSEREGAGNTIYF
cdr3_nt: TGTGCCAGCAGTGAACGGGAGGGGGCTGGAAACACCATATATTTT

v_call: TRBV4-2
j_call: TRBJ1-2
d_call: TRBD1
clone_size: NA
cdr3_aa: CASSQGGTGVYGYTF
cdr3_nt: TGTGCCAGCAGCCAAGGGGGGACAGGGGTCTATGGCTACACCTTC

v_call: TRBV30
j_call: TRBJ1-1
d_call: NA
clone_size: NA
cdr3_aa: CALRGTEAFF
cdr3_nt: TGTGCCCTCCGGGGGACTGAAGCTTTCTTT

v_call: TRBV7-6
j_call: TRBJ1-1
d_call: NA
clone_size: NA
cdr3_aa: CASSLTDRHTEAFF
cdr3_nt: TGTGCCAGCAGCTTAACAGACAGGCACACTGAAGCTTTCTTT

v_call: TRBV5-8
j_call: TRBJ2-7
d_call: TRBD2
clone_size: NA
cdr3_aa: CASSLVASGKFYEQYF
cdr3_nt: TGTGCCAGCAGCTTGGTTGCTAGCGGTAAATTCTACGAGCAGTACTTC

v_call: TRBV5-4
j_call: TRBJ2-1
d_call: TRBD2
clone_size: NA
cdr3_aa: CASSLTSGNEQFF
cdr3_nt: TGTGCCAGCAGCCTGACTAGCGGCAATGAGCAGTTCTTC

v_call: TRBV6-5
j_call: TRBJ1-6
d_call: TRBD1
clone_size: few
cdr3_aa: CASSYGQGNSPLHF
cdr3_nt: TGTGCCAGCAGTTACGGACAGGGGAATTCACCCCTCCACTTT

v_call: TRBV5-8
j_call: TRBJ2-3
d_call: NA
clone_size: NA
cdr3_aa: CASSLGTGSSTDTQYF
cdr3_nt: TGTGCCAGCAGCTTGGGAACCGGGTCTAGCACAGATACGCAGTATTTT

v_call: TRBV2
j_call: TRBJ1-5
d_call: NA
clone_size: NA
cdr3_aa: CASSEVQGTQHF
cdr3_nt: TGTGCCAGCAGTGAAGTGCAGGGAACCCAGCATTTT

v_call: TRBV7-9
j_call: TRBJ2-1
d_call: TRBD2
clone_size: NA
cdr3_aa: CASSPETSGRGIYNEQFF
cdr3_nt: TGTGCCAGCAGCCCGGAGACTAGCGGGAGGGGAATTTACAATGAGCAGTTCTTC

v_call: TRBV7-2
j_call: TRBJ1-1
d_call: TRBD1
clone_size: NA
cdr3_aa: CASSLGGQYTEAFF
cdr3_nt: TGTGCCAGCAGCTTAGGGGGACAGTACACTGAAGCTTTCTTT